This is a list of T cell receptor beta chains from one sample in a study of blood T cell repertoires in COVID-19. Sequenced by immunoSEQ multiplex PCR; TCRdb stores in-frame clones only, minus some. In the table there are approximately 290,000 clones, roughly 92% of which are singletons. Sequenced sample: peripheral blood. Receptors were obtained from a woman aged 25 to 39 with COVID-19, enrolled during active disease. The CDR3 runs from the conserved cysteine through the conserved F or W. Where a row states a size, it is once, few, many or the class of an expanded clone; other rows omit it.

V	J	size	CDR3
TRBV29-1	TRBJ2-3	once	CSVEVSGVSADTQYF
TRBV28	TRBJ1-5	.	CASSSDSNQPQHF
TRBV27	TRBJ2-7	.	CASRSTSDEQYF
TRBV3-1/TRBV3-2	TRBJ1-5	.	CASSQGRQDQPQHF
TRBV7-9	TRBJ2-7	.	CASSFGPIKQYF
TRBV4-1	TRBJ2-7	.	CASSQAEPGQGVSYEQYF
TRBV7-2	TRBJ1-6	.	CASNGLQGARLDSPLHF
TRBV5-6	TRBJ2-1	.	CASSSAGDEQFF
TRBV10-3	TRBJ1-2	.	CAISEGAGNYGYTF
TRBV3-1/TRBV3-2	TRBJ1-2	.	CASSQVLDNQYTF
TRBV2	TRBJ2-2	.	CASSEAGAMNTGELFF
TRBV7-2	TRBJ2-5	.	CASRNLGGGQQETQYF
TRBV5-4	TRBJ1-6	once	CASSFMRDNSPLHF
TRBV9	TRBJ2-7	.	CASSVGAGYSYEQYF
TRBV27	TRBJ1-2	.	CASSPGAGYGYTF
TRBV5-1	TRBJ1-6	.	CASSSSGNSPLHF
TRBV7-7	TRBJ2-1	.	CASSPGSGKQNEQFF
TRBV2	TRBJ1-5	.	CASSALRQGKGGNQPQHF
TRBV19	TRBJ2-3	.	CASSPGLAVLGTQYF
TRBV20-1	TRBJ1-2	once	CSASDSGTGYGYTF
TRBV16	TRBJ1-4	.	CASSLQVVNEKLFF
TRBV6-5	TRBJ2-5	.	CASSSGTAETQYF
TRBV25-1	TRBJ1-5	.	CASSESVIAQPQHF
TRBV19	TRBJ2-6	.	CASSIDLSGANVLTF
TRBV12-3/TRBV12-4	TRBJ2-7	.	CASSPGSYEQYF
TRBV5-1	TRBJ1-1	.	CASSNQGGTEAFF
TRBV5-1	TRBJ1-1	.	CASSYDRGSAFF
TRBV30	TRBJ1-5	.	CAWSGGQALNQPQHF
TRBV5-5	TRBJ1-4	few	CASSLSSPGQGTFVEKLFF
TRBV30	TRBJ2-7	.	CAWSVGVAYEQYF
TRBV3-1/TRBV3-2	TRBJ1-2	.	CASSPPGENYGYTF
TRBV6-5	TRBJ2-3	once	CASSYSRSSTDTQYF
TRBV7-2	TRBJ1-2	.	CASSTTASVGYGYTF
TRBV5-1	TRBJ1-2	.	CASSLASNAGGVGSRKDF
TRBV5-1	TRBJ1-2	.	CASSLEGQGFGGYTF
TRBV27	TRBJ2-7	.	CASSSYEQYF
TRBV11-3	TRBJ2-1	.	CASSLDGQGYNEQFF
TRBV30	TRBJ2-6	.	CAWSVGGSGANVLTF
TRBV19	TRBJ1-2	.	CATSRAPLTGGEGYTF
TRBV7-2	TRBJ2-7	.	CASSGLAASYEQYF
TRBV27	TRBJ2-3	few	CASSSGGGLGNTQYF
TRBV28	TRBJ1-1	.	CASSLSDRGAFF